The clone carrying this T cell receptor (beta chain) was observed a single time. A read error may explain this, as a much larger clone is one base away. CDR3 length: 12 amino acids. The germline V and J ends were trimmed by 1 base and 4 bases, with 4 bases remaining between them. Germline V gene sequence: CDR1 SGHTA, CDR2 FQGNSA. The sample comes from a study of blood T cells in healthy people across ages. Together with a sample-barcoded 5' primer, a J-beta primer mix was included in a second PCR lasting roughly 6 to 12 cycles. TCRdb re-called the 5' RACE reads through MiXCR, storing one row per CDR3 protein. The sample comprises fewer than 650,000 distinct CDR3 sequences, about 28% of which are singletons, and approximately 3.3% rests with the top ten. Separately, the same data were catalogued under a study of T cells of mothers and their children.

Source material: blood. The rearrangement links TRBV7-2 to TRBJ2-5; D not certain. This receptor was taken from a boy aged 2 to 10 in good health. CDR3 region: CASSLDTETQYF. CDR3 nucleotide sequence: TGTGCCAGCAGCTTAGATACAGAGACCCAGTACTTC.